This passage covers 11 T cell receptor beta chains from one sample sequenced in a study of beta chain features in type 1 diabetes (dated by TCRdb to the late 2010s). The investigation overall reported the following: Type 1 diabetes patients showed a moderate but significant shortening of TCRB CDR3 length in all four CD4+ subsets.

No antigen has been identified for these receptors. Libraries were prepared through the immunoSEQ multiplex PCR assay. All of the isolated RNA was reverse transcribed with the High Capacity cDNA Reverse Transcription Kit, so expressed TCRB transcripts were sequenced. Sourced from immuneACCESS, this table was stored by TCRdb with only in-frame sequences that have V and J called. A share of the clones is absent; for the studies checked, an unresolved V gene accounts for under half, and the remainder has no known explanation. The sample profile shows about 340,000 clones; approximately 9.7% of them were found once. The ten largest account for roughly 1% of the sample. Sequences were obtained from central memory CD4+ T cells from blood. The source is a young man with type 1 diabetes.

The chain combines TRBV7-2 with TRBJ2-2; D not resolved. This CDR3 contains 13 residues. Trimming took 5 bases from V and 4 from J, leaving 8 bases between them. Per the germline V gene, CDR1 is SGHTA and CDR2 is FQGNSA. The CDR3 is CASSPRSTGELFF. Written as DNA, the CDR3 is TGTGCCAGCAGCCCCCGGTCCACCGGGGAGCTGTTTTTT.

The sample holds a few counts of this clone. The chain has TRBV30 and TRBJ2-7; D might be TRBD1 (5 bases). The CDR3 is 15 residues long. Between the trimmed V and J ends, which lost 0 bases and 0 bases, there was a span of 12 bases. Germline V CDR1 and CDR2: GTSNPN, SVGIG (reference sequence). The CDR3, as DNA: TGTGCCTGGAGTGTGGGGCTACCGAGCTCCTACGAGCAGTACTTC. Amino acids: CAWSVGLPSSYEQYF.

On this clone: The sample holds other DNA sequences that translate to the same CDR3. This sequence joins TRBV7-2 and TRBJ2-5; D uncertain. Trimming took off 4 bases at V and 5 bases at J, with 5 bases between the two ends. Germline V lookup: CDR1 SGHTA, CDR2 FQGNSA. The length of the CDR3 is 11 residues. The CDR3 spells CASSSAETQYF. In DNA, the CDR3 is TGTGCCAGCAGCTCCGCCGAGACCCAGTACTTC. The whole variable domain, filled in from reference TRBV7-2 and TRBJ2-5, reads GAGVSQSPSNKVTEKGKDVELRCDPISGHTALYWYRQSLGQGLEFLIYFQGNSAPDKSGLPSDRFSAERTGGSVSTLTIQRTQQEDSAVYLCASSSAETQYFGPGTRLLVL.

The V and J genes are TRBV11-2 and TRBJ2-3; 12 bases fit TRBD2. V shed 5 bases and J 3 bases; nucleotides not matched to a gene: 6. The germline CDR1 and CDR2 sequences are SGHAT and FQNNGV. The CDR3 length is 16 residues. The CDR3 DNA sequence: TGTGCCAGCAGCCCCGTCGGACTAGCGGGGACAGATACGCAGTATTTT. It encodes CASSPVGLAGTDTQYF.

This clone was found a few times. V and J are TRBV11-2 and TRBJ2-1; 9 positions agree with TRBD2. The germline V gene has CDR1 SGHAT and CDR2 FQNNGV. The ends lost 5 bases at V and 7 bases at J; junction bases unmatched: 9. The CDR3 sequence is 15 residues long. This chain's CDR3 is CASSPASGGHNEQFF. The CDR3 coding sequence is TGTGCCAGCAGCCCAGCGAGCGGGGGGCATAATGAGCAGTTCTTC.

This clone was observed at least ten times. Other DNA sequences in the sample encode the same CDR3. As DNA, the CDR3 is TGTGCCAGCAGCTTAGAAGGCAGCTACAATGAGCAGTTCTTC. It encodes CASSLEGSYNEQFF. The chain recombines TRBV7-2 with TRBJ2-1; D is uncertain. Between the trimmed V and J ends, which lost 1 base and 3 bases, there was a span of 7 bases. Germline CDR1 is SGHTA and CDR2 is FQGNSA. This CDR3 has 14 amino acids.

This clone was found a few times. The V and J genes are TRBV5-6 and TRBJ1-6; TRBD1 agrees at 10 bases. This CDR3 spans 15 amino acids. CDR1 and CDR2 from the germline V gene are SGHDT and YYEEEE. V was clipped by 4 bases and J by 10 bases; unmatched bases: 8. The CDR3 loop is CASSQAGTGDSPLHF. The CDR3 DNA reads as TGTGCCAGCAGCCAAGCCGGGACAGGGGACTCACCCCTCCACTTT.

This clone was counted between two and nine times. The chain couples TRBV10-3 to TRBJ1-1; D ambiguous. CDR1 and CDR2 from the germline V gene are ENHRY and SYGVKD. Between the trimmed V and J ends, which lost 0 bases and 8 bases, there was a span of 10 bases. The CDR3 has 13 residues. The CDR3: CAISESRVGEAFF. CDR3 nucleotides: TGTGCCATCAGTGAGTCGCGGGTAGGGGAAGCTTTCTTT.

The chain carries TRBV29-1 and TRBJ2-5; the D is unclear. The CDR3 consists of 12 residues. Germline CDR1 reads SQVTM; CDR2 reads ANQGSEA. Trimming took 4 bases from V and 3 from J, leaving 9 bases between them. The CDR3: CSVVQRKETQYF. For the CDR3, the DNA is TGCAGCGTTGTTCAGAGAAAAGAGACCCAGTACTTC.

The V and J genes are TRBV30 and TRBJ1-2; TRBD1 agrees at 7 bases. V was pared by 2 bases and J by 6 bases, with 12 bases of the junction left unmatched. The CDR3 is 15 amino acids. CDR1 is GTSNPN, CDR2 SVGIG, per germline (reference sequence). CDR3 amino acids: CAWSISATGIDGYTF. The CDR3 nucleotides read TGTGCCTGGAGTATCTCCGCGACAGGGATAGATGGCTACACCTTC.

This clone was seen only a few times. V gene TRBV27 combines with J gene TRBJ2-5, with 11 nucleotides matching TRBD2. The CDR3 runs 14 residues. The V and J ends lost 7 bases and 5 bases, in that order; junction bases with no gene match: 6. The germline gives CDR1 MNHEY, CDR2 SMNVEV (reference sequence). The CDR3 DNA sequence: TGTGCCAGCACCCTAGCGGGGGGCCGGGAGACCCAGTACTTC. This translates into CASTLAGGRETQYF.